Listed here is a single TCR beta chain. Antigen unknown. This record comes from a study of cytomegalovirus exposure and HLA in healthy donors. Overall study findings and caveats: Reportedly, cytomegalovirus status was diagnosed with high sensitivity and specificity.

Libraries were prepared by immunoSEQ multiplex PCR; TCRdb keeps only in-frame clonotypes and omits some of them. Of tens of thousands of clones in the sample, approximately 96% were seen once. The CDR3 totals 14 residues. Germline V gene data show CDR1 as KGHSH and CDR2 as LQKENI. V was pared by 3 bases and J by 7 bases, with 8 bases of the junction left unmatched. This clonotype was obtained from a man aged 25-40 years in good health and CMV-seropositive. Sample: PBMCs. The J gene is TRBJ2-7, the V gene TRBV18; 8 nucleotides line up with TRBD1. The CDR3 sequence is CASSPQGAFREQYF. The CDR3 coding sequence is TGTGCCAGCTCACCCCAGGGGGCATTCAGGGAGCAGTACTTC.